Presented here are 5 T cell receptor beta chains from one specimen sequenced in a study of neurological immune-mediated disorders. MiXCR, run by TCRdb on the 5' RACE reads, gives a single entry per CDR3 protein. The table records 30,000 to 45,000 distinct CDR3 sequences, approximately 10% of them present only once. The sequencing sample was made of PBMCs. The receptors were gathered from a woman aged 25 to 39 with HTLV-1-associated myelopathy (HAM/TSP).

In its sample, this clonotype was seen many times. The chain carries TRBV2 and TRBJ1-5, with TRBD1 as a possible D gene (5 bases). V shed 4 bases and J shed 3 bases, with 10 bases lying between them. Germline-derived CDR1 and CDR2 are SNHLY and FYNNEI. CDR3 length: 14 amino acids. The CDR3 DNA follows: TGTGCCAGCAGTGGCGGGGCCCTCAATCAGCCCCAGCATTTT. Translating gives CASSGGALNQPQHF.

The V call is TRBV6-5, the J call TRBJ1-1; the D gene is possibly TRBD1 (6 bases). V was shortened by 6 bases and J by 3 bases, with 11 bases between the two germline ends. CDR1 MNHEY and CDR2 SVGAGI come from the germline V gene. This CDR3 spans 13 amino acids. The CDR3 loop reads CASREGGYTEAFF. The CDR3 DNA follows: TGTGCCAGCAGAGAAGGGGGTTACACTGAAGCTTTCTTT.

The table lists this clonotype with many counts. The rearrangement links TRBV5-5 to TRBJ2-1; 8 nucleotides match TRBD2. J was trimmed by 5 bases and V by 4 bases; bases with no gene match: 14. Germline V gene lookup returns CDR1 SGHKS and CDR2 YYEKEE (reference sequence). The CDR3 spans 17 residues. The CDR3 region is CASSPGLASGPHNEQFF. Written as DNA, the CDR3 is TGTGCCAGCAGCCCGGGACTGGCTAGCGGGCCCCACAATGAGCAGTTCTTC.

This clonotype has at least ten counts. The chain links TRBV12-3 or TRBV12-4 to TRBJ2-7, with a tentative D call TRBD2 (6 bases). Trimming took off 2 bases at V and 4 bases at J, with 9 bases between the two ends. The length of the CDR3 is 13 residues. The CDR3 nucleotides read TGTGCCAGCAGTTTAAACGGGGGATACGAGCAGTACTTC. Translation gives CASSLNGGYEQYF.

This clonotype was observed many times. The chain couples TRBV5-1 to TRBJ1-2; no definite D call. The CDR3 consists of 14 residues. Germline V gene lookup returns CDR1 SGHRS and CDR2 YFSETQ. Between the trimmed V and J ends, which lost 0 bases and 2 bases, there was a span of 8 bases. This chain's CDR3 is CASSLAGLNYGYTF. In nucleotides, the CDR3 is TGCGCCAGCAGCTTGGCCGGGTTAAACTATGGCTACACCTTC.